A single T cell receptor beta chain is shown here with its context. This sample is drawn from a study of technical replicates of blood from a handful of donors. The CDR3 sequence is 13 residues long. Trimming removed 0 bases from V and 7 bases from J, with 10 bases in between. CDR1 is GTSNPN, CDR2 SVGIG, per germline (reference sequence). Measured with immunoSEQ multiplex PCR; TCRdb has only the in-frame clones, and not every one. This table has 65,000 to 90,000 clones, about 91% appearing once. The sequencing sample was made of T cells isolated from PBMCs. This TCR was sampled from a human donor in good health. This sequence joins TRBV30 and TRBJ2-1; no definite D call. CDR3 residues: CAWSVHGQNEQFF. DNA of the CDR3: TGTGCCTGGAGTGTACATGGGCAGAATGAGCAGTTCTTC.